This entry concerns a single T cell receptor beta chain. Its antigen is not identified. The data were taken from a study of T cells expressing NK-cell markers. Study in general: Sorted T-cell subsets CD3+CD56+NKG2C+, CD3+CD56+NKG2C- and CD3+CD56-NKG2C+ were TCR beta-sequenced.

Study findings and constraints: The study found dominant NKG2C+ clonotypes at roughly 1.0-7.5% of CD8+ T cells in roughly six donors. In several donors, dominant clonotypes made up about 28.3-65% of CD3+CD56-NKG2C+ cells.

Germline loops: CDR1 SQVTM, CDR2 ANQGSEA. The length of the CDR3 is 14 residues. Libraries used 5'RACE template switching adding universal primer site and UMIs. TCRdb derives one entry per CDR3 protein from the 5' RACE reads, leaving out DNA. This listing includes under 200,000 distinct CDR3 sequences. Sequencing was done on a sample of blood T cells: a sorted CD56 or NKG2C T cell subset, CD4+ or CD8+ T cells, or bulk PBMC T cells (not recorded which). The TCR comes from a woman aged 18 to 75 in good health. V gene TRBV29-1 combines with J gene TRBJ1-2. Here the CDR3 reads CSVEVGVQHYGYTF.